The 11 T cell receptor beta chains listed next were all sequenced from one sample in a study of T cell responses to AZD1222 COVID-19 vaccine. Assay: immunoSEQ multiplex PCR; the TCRdb copy retains only in-frame clones and omits some. In the table there are about 69,000 clones, around 78% of which are singletons. The sample in question was peripheral blood, obtained 28 days after the second AZD1222 dose. The receptors were gathered from an adult who received the AZD1222 COVID-19 vaccine.

The chain joins TRBV5-1 to TRBJ2-7; TRBD2 matches at 15 bases. V shed 5 bases and J 4 bases; nucleotides not matched to a gene: 7. CDR1 SGHRS and CDR2 YFSETQ come from the germline V gene. CDR3 length: 16 residues. The CDR3 sequence is CASRQGTSGGLYEQYF. The CDR3 DNA follows: TGCGCCAGCAGACAAGGGACTAGCGGGGGGTTGTACGAGCAGTACTTC.

This chain connects TRBV6-6 to TRBJ1-5, with TRBD1 matching 12 bases. Germline CDR1 is MNHNY and CDR2 is SVGAGI (reference sequence). The CDR3 is 15 residues long. Trimming cost V 2 bases and J 5 bases; bases outside gene matches: 1. For the CDR3, the DNA is TGTGCCAGCAGTTACGGGACAGGGGGCCATCAGCCCCAGCATTTT. Its translation is CASSYGTGGHQPQHF.

This sequence joins TRBV5-1 and TRBJ2-3; no clear D. This CDR3 has 14 residues. Trimming shortened V by 5 bases and J by 2 bases, and 12 bases separated the two germline ends. Germline loops: CDR1 SGHRS, CDR2 YFSETQ. The CDR3 DNA reads TGCGCCAGCAGTAGTCAGAGCTACACAGATACGCAGTATTTT. This codes for CASSSQSYTDTQYF.

The chain links TRBV5-1 to TRBJ2-2, with D perhaps TRBD2 (6 bases). This CDR3 comprises 14 residues. V was trimmed by 4 bases and J by 4 bases, leaving 11 bases between them. From germline, CDR1 is SGHRS and CDR2 YFSETQ. CDR3 nucleotides: TGCGCCAGCAGCCGCCGGGAGAGCACCGGGGAGCTGTTTTTT. Amino acid sequence: CASSRRESTGELFF.

The V and J genes are TRBV25-1 and TRBJ1-2, with 7 bases lining up with TRBD1. This CDR3 contains 16 residues. Germline V lookup: CDR1 MGHDK, CDR2 SYGVNS. Trimming at V came to 1 base and at J to 5 bases, leaving 10 bases not matched to a gene. The CDR3 spells CASSEWDSLNSYGYTF. In DNA form, the CDR3 reads TGTGCCAGCAGTGAATGGGACAGTTTAAATTCTTATGGCTACACCTTC.

J is TRBJ2-1 and V is TRBV7-2, with TRBD1 identical over 8 bases. CDR3 length: 20 residues. Per the germline V gene, CDR1 is SGHTA and CDR2 is FQGNSA. V was clipped by 0 bases and J by 1 base; unmatched bases: 14. The CDR3 sequence: CASSLAVLIDRGRSYNEQFF. CDR3 sequence (DNA): TGTGCCAGCAGCTTAGCGGTTCTAATAGACAGGGGAAGGTCCTACAATGAGCAGTTCTTC.

CDR3 in amino acids: CASSQAREGDEQYF. The CDR3 coding sequence is TGTGCCAGCTCACAGGCCAGGGAGGGGGACGAGCAGTACTTC. The gene calls are TRBV18 and TRBJ2-7, with D possibly matching TRBD2 (7 bases). Trimming cost V 4 bases and J 5 bases, with 15 bases left between them. The CDR3 is 14 amino acids. CDR1 is KGHSH, CDR2 LQKENI, per germline.

The chain carries TRBV5-4 and TRBJ2-3; 10 nucleotides agree with TRBD1. The CDR3 extends over 15 amino acids. Germline values: CDR1 SGHNT, CDR2 YYREEE (reference sequence). With V trimmed by 4 bases and J by 3 bases, 5 bases remained unmatched. Written as DNA, the CDR3 is TGTGCCAGCAGCCTGGACAGGGGGTGGACAGATACGCAGTATTTT. Translating it yields CASSLDRGWTDTQYF.

V usage is TRBV6-5 and J usage is TRBJ1-4, with 7 bases that match TRBD1. Germline V CDR1 and CDR2: MNHEY, SVGAGI. The CDR3 is made up of 14 amino acids. J was trimmed by 2 bases and V by 7 bases; bases with no gene match: 4. The CDR3 coding sequence is TGTGCCAGCACCGGGGACAGCACTAATGAAAAACTGTTTTTT. Its protein product is CASTGDSTNEKLFF.

The V call is TRBV6-5, the J call TRBJ2-1; TRBD1 might be the D (6 bases). Germline CDR1 MNHEY, CDR2 SVGAGI. V was pared by 5 bases and J by 4 bases, with 9 bases between. The CDR3 length is 13 residues. The CDR3 region is CASSTTGYNEQFF. In DNA, the CDR3 is TGTGCCAGCAGTACCACAGGGTACAATGAGCAGTTCTTC.

A few counts support this clone. This CDR3 reads CASGRQSYQPQHF. In DNA, the CDR3 is TGTGCCAGTGGTCGGCAGTCGTATCAGCCCCAGCATTTT. The chain recombines TRBV19 with TRBJ1-5, with D unclear. The germline V gene has CDR1 LNHDA and CDR2 SQIVND (reference sequence). V was trimmed by 8 bases and J by 5 bases, leaving 13 bases between them. This CDR3 has 13 residues.